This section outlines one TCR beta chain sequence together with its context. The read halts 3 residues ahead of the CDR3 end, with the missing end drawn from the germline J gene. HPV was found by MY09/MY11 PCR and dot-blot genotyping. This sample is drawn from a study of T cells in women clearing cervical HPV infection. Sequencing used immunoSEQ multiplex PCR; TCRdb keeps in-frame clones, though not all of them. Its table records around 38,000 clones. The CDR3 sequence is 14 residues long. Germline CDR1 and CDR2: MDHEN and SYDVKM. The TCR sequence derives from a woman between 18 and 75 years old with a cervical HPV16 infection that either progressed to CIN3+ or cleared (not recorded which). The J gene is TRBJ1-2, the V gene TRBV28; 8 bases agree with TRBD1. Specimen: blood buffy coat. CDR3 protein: CASSPHQTGEGYTF. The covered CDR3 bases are TGTGCCAGCAGTCCCCATCAGACAGGGGAGGGC.